This T cell receptor (beta chain) was recovered during a study of T cell responses to AZD1222 COVID-19 vaccine. As to this clone: No antigen is known for it.

Germline CDR1 is MNHEY and CDR2 is SVGAGI. V shed 6 bases and J shed 4 bases, with 6 bases lying between them. This CDR3 contains 12 residues. Assay: immunoSEQ multiplex PCR; the TCRdb copy retains only in-frame clones and omits some. The sample has 65,000 to 70,000 clones, 88% seen once. Overall study findings and caveats: Donors skewed white British and female; clonal diversity was possibly underestimated. In the spike-specific TCR repertoire, nearly half reportedly target unmutated variant regions. With two AZD1222 doses given, Spike-specific TCR breadth and depth both rose. Baseline seropositivity characterized only six AZD1222 recipients.

J is TRBJ2-2 and V is TRBV6-5; D unclear. The material sequenced was peripheral blood, taken on day 0 of AZD1222 vaccination. The clonotype comes from an adult in good health. The chain's CDR3 is CASRQTTGELFF. The CDR3 nucleotides are TGTGCCAGCAGGCAGACCACCGGGGAGCTGTTTTTT.